This entry lists 10 T cell receptor beta chains sequenced from one sample in a study of shared clonotypes between healthy human individuals. Data came from immunoSEQ multiplex PCR; TCRdb stores just in-frame clones and leaves some out. The sample shows 2,500,000 or so clones, around 93% of them seen only once. The sequencing input was naive CD4+ T cells from PBMCs. Subset described: CD45RA+ positively selected. The receptors stem from a man younger than 35 in good health. Some clones in this sample may be carry-over from other donors' samples.

The chain employs TRBV7-9 and TRBJ2-6; D is unclear. This CDR3 is 14 amino acids long. Trimming removed 5 bases at V and 4 bases at J, with 9 bases between. The germline CDR1 and CDR2 sequences are SEHNR and FQNEAQ (reference sequence). The CDR3 is CASSLHAGANVLTF. The CDR3 DNA follows: TGTGCCAGCAGCCTCCATGCCGGGGCCAACGTCCTGACTTTC.

As to this clone: Within the sample, other DNA sequences also encode this same CDR3. The chain uses TRBV5-1 and TRBJ2-3, with 9 bases aligning to TRBD1. V dropped 0 bases and J dropped 3; count of bases not matched to a gene: 2. The CDR3 is 15 amino acids. Looked up from germline, CDR1 is SGHRS and CDR2 is YFSETQ. As DNA, the CDR3 is TGCGCCAGCAGCTTGGTGGGACAGGGAACAGATACGCAGTATTTT. Protein: CASSLVGQGTDTQYF. Full variable domain (missing parts from reference TRBV5-1 and TRBJ2-3): KAGVTQTPRYLIKTRGQQVTLSCSPISGHRSVSWYQQTPGQGLQFLFEYFSETQRNKGNFPGRFSGRQFSNSRSEMNVSTLELGDSALYLCASSLVGQGTDTQYFGPGTRLTVL.

The V call is TRBV27, the J call TRBJ2-4, with D perhaps matching TRBD1 (6 bases). The CDR3 totals 15 residues. V was clipped by 5 bases and J by 2 bases, with 13 bases between them. CDR1 is MNHEY, CDR2 SMNVEV, per germline (reference sequence). CDR3 DNA: TGTGCCAGCAGTACCTCCAGGGGTTCCAAAAACATTCAGTACTTC. Protein product: CASSTSRGSKNIQYF.

This clone was counted a single time. The chain carries TRBV29-1 and TRBJ1-1; possibly TRBD1 for D (6 bases). With 2 bases removed from V and 8 bases from J, the gap between germline ends came to 18 bases. The CDR3 has 14 amino acids. Germline CDR1 reads SQVTM; CDR2 reads ANQGSEA. The CDR3 reads CSVESLGAPAEAFF. In DNA, the CDR3 is TGCAGCGTTGAATCCCTGGGGGCTCCTGCAGAAGCTTTCTTT.

CDR3 in DNA: TGTGCCAGCAGCGTAAGGGGTCCCGGGGAGCTGTTTTTT. It specifies CASSVRGPGELFF. This chain links TRBV9 with TRBJ2-2, with a possible D match to TRBD1 (5 bases). The CDR3 totals 13 residues. Germline V gene sequence: CDR1 SGDLS, CDR2 YYNGEE. The V and J ends lost 1 base and 6 bases respectively, with 7 bases between them.

V usage is TRBV4-3 and J usage is TRBJ2-1, with TRBD2 matching 8 bases. The CDR3 runs to 16 residues. V lost 0 bases and J lost 5; bases outside the gene matches: 6. The V gene's germline CDR1 is LGHNA and CDR2 YSLEER. The CDR3 DNA reads as TGCGCCAGCAGCCAAGATCGGGGGGGTTGGGACAATGAGCAGTTCTTC. Translated: CASSQDRGGWDNEQFF.

The V call is TRBV13, the J call TRBJ2-7, with 8 nucleotides matching TRBD1. J gave up 6 bases and V 5 bases, and 21 bases lay outside the gene matches. CDR3 length: 18 amino acids. Germline V lookup: CDR1 PRHDT, CDR2 FYEKMQ (reference sequence). CDR3 nucleotides: TGTGCCAGCAGCCCTAGGTCGTTGCAGGGGGCGTACCCCGTCGAGCAGTACTTC. This sequence encodes CASSPRSLQGAYPVEQYF.

This clone was picked up one time. V and J are TRBV29-1 and TRBJ2-1; D is ambiguous. This CDR3 is built from 14 residues. Germline V gene data show CDR1 as SQVTM and CDR2 as ANQGSEA. V was pared by 6 bases and J by 10 bases, with 22 bases between. The CDR3: CSVSIMPQVREQFF. CDR3 bases: TGCAGCGTCTCCATTATGCCTCAGGTCAGGGAGCAGTTCTTC.

This chain links TRBV21-1 with TRBJ1-1; the DNA was not compared with TRBD1, the D call given in the table. TRBV21-1 is recorded as a pseudogene. The CDR3 runs to 13 residues. The CDR3 loop is CASSKGRITEAFF. The CDR3 region has the DNA TGTGCCAGCAGCAAGGGCAGAATCACTGAAGCTTTCTTT.

This chain connects TRBV7-9 to TRBJ1-3; the D is unclear. V shed 7 bases and J shed 6 bases, with 16 bases lying between them. The CDR3 loop spans 14 amino acids. Germline V gene lookup returns CDR1 SEHNR and CDR2 FQNEAQ (reference sequence). The CDR3 reads CASTPRGPENTIYF. The CDR3 region has the DNA TGTGCCAGCACCCCCCGTGGGCCAGAAAACACCATATATTTT.